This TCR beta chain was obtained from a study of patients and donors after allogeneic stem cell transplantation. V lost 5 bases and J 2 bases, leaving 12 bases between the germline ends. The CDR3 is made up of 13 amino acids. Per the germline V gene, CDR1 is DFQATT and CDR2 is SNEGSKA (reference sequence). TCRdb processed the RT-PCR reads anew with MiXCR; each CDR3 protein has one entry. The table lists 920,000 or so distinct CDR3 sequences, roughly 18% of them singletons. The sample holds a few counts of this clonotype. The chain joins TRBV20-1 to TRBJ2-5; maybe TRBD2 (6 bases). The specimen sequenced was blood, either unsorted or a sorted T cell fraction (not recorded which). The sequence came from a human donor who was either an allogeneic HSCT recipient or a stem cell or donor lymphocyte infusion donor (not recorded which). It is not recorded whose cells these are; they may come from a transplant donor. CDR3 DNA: TGCAGTGCTGGACCGGGACTGCAAGAGACCCAGTACTTC. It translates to CSAGPGLQETQYF.